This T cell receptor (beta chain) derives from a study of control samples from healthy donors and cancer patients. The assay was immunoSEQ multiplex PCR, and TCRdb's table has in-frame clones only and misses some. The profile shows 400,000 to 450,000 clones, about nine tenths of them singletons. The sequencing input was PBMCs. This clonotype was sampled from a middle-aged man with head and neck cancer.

The CDR3 DNA reads TGTGCCAGCAGTGAAATTTGGCTACGCACAGATACGCAGTATTTT. It translates to CASSEIWLRTDTQYF. The chain has TRBV6-1 and TRBJ2-3; the D is unclear. Trimming cost V 2 bases and J 1 base, with 10 bases left between them. CDR1 is MNHNS and CDR2 is SASEGT in the germline V gene. The CDR3 extends over 15 amino acids.